Following are 21 T cell receptor beta chains from one sample sequenced in a study of T cell responses to AZD1222 COVID-19 vaccine. The protocol was immunoSEQ multiplex PCR, while the TCRdb copy is restricted to in-frame clones and leaves out a portion. The sample consists of roughly 200,000 clones, under 95% of them appearing once. The material was peripheral blood, obtained on day 0 of MenACWY control vaccination. The receptors come from an adult in good health.

This sequence joins TRBV28 and TRBJ1-2; unclear D gene. The CDR3 length is 12 residues. CDR1 MDHEN and CDR2 SYDVKM come from the germline V gene. V was shortened by 3 bases and J by 7 bases, with 9 bases between the two germline ends. The CDR3 DNA reads TGTGCCAGCAGTTTTGAGAGACGTGGCTACACCTTC. Translated, it gives CASSFERRGYTF.

This chain links TRBV6-5 with TRBJ2-3, with D maybe TRBD2 (5 bases). The CDR3 covers 16 residues. Trimming left V 0 bases short and J 5 bases short, with 15 bases between. The germline CDR1 and CDR2 sequences are MNHEY and SVGAGI. CDR3 sequence reads: CASSYSGAPSVDTQYF. The CDR3 DNA is TGTGCCAGCAGTTACTCGGGAGCGCCTTCTGTAGATACGCAGTATTTT.

V is TRBV25-1 and J is TRBJ2-7, with TRBD1 matching over 7 bases. V shed 4 bases, J shed 2 bases, and the junction held 5 bases outside the gene matches. The CDR3 runs 14 residues. Germline V CDR1 and CDR2: MGHDK, SYGVNS. The CDR3 region is CASSGYRGAYEQYF. The CDR3 DNA reads TGTGCCAGCAGTGGCTACAGGGGTGCCTACGAGCAGTACTTC.

The rearrangement links TRBV24-1 to TRBJ1-2, with a possible D match to TRBD1 (5 bases). Trimming took off 3 bases at V and 5 bases at J, with 12 bases between the two ends. Looked up from germline, CDR1 is KGHDR and CDR2 is SFDVKD. The CDR3 is 14 residues long. CDR3 nucleotides: TGTGCCACCAGTGATCCCGGGACCGGGTATGGCTACACCTTC. Its translation: CATSDPGTGYGYTF.

The gene calls are TRBV5-6 and TRBJ1-2; maybe TRBD1 (5 bases). The CDR3 is made up of 14 amino acids. The germline CDR1 and CDR2 sequences are SGHDT and YYEEEE. V gave up 4 bases and J gave up 6 bases, with 16 bases separating them. CDR3 nucleotide sequence: TGTGCCAGCAGCGGACGGGGGGTTTGGGATGGCTACACCTTC. Protein: CASSGRGVWDGYTF.

The chain is built from TRBV19 and TRBJ2-7; TRBD1 aligns across 8 bases. This CDR3 region has 14 residues. From germline, CDR1 is LNHDA and CDR2 SQIVND (reference sequence). The J segment lost 6 bases and the V segment lost 5 bases, leaving 9 bases of the junction unmatched. The CDR3 DNA reads as TGTGCCAGTAGTGGGCGGACAGGGAACTTCGAGCAGTACTTC. The encoded protein is CASSGRTGNFEQYF.

V gene TRBV3-1 (or the pseudogene TRBV3-2) combines with J gene TRBJ1-2; the D is unclear. V gave up 0 bases and J gave up 4 bases, with 12 bases separating them. CDR3 size: 15 residues. Per germline, CDR1 LGHDT and CDR2 YNNKEL (reference sequence). CDR3 nucleotides: TGTGCCAGCAGCCAAGAGCCGGAAGGATCCTATGGCTACACCTTC. Amino acids: CASSQEPEGSYGYTF.

The J gene is TRBJ2-1, the V gene TRBV30; 10 bases are a match to TRBD1. Unmatched junction bases numbered 3, after V lost 3 bases and J lost 1 base. CDR1 and CDR2 from the germline V gene are GTSNPN and SVGIG (reference sequence). There are 15 residues in the CDR3. The CDR3 loop reads CAWSRQGASYNEQFF. In nucleotides, the CDR3 is TGTGCCTGGAGCAGACAGGGGGCTTCCTACAATGAGCAGTTCTTC.

The genes are TRBV6-5 and TRBJ1-2, with 9 positions matching TRBD1. The CDR3 length is 13 residues. CDR1 is MNHEY and CDR2 is SVGAGI in the germline V gene. The V and J ends lost 6 bases and 6 bases, in that order; junction bases with no gene match: 5. CDR3 sequence: CASSTGGRNGYTF. The CDR3, as DNA: TGTGCCAGCAGCACAGGGGGCCGGAATGGCTACACCTTC.

J is TRBJ1-6 and V is TRBV6-5; 7 nucleotides align to TRBD1. The ends lost 7 bases at V and 8 bases at J; junction bases unmatched: 8. CDR3 length equals 14 residues. Looked up from germline, CDR1 is MNHEY and CDR2 is SVGAGI. DNA for the CDR3: TGTGCCAGCAACCCTGGGACAGTGGATTCACCCCTCCACTTT. This sequence encodes CASNPGTVDSPLHF.

The chain employs TRBV5-1 and TRBJ1-2, with 12 nucleotides matching TRBD1. Trimming removed 2 bases from V and 1 base from J; junction bases left unmatched: 6. The CDR3 runs to 17 residues. CDR1 and CDR2 (germline): SGHRS, YFSETQ. The CDR3 region is CASSLKGTGGSNYGYTF. DNA for the CDR3: TGCGCCAGCAGCTTAAAGGGGACAGGGGGCAGTAACTATGGCTACACCTTC.

The J gene is TRBJ2-1, the V gene TRBV5-1; D possibly uses TRBD1 or TRBD2 (5 bases each). The CDR3 loop spans 16 amino acids. With 3 bases removed from V and 0 bases from J, the gap between germline ends came to 13 bases. CDR1 is SGHRS and CDR2 is YFSETQ in the germline V gene. CDR3 sequence (DNA): TGCGCCAGCAGCTCGGGGCTAATTAGCTCCTACAATGAGCAGTTCTTC. Translated: CASSSGLISSYNEQFF.

V is TRBV5-1 and J is TRBJ2-7; TRBD1 matches at 7 bases. The germline V gene has CDR1 SGHRS and CDR2 YFSETQ. V gave up 2 bases and J gave up 4 bases; unmatched junction bases: 6. The CDR3 consists of 14 residues. CDR3 residues: CASSLTGTAYEQYF. The CDR3 DNA reads as TGCGCCAGCAGCTTAACGGGGACAGCATACGAGCAGTACTTC.

The chain couples TRBV7-9 to TRBJ1-6; D possibly corresponds to TRBD1 (6 bases). Germline V gene lookup returns CDR1 SEHNR and CDR2 FQNEAQ (reference sequence). The CDR3 sequence is 16 residues long. V gave up 7 bases and J gave up 10 bases, with 23 bases separating them. For the CDR3, the DNA is TGTGCCAGCACCCACTCACACGGGGGGGCTGAGTCACCCCTCCACTTT. As protein: CASTHSHGGAESPLHF.

The rearrangement uses TRBV9 and TRBJ1-1; D is unclear. The CDR3 loop spans 15 amino acids. V lost 3 bases, J lost 5 bases, and 17 bases lay in between. CDR1 is SGDLS, CDR2 YYNGEE, per germline. The CDR3 reads CASSASQYGRTEAFF. For the CDR3, the DNA is TGTGCCAGCAGCGCCTCCCAATACGGTAGGACTGAAGCTTTCTTT.

The V gene is TRBV7-6, the J gene TRBJ1-2, with D possibly TRBD1 on 5 matching bases. The CDR3 covers 14 residues. Germline V gene data show CDR1 as SGHVS and CDR2 as FNYEAQ. V gave up 1 base and J gave up 0 bases, with 6 bases separating them. In DNA form, the CDR3 reads TGTGCCAGCAGCTTAGGAGGGGCTAACTATGGCTACACCTTC. It codes for CASSLGGANYGYTF.

The chain carries TRBV6-6 and TRBJ1-5; 7 nucleotides align to TRBD1. The CDR3 has 15 residues. Germline V gene lookup returns CDR1 MNHNY and CDR2 SVGAGI (reference sequence). J was trimmed by 1 base and V by 0 bases; bases with no gene match: 0. The CDR3 DNA sequence: TGTGCCAGCAGTTACTCGGGACAGAGCAATCAGCCCCAGCATTTT. As protein: CASSYSGQSNQPQHF.

This chain connects TRBV2 to TRBJ1-1, with 10 bases matching TRBD1. This CDR3 has 14 residues. The trim removed 6 bases at V and 7 bases at J, leaving 8 bases unmatched. CDR1 is SNHLY, CDR2 FYNNEI, per germline. CDR3 sequence: CASRQDRGHGEAFF. For the CDR3, the DNA is TGTGCCAGCAGACAAGACAGGGGGCACGGTGAAGCTTTCTTT. Full variable domain (outside the CDR3, taken from reference TRBV2 and TRBJ1-1): EPEVTQTPSHQVTQMGQEVILRCVPISNHLYFYWYRQILGQKVEFLVSFYNNEISEKSEIFDDQFSVERPDGSNFTLKIRSTKLEDSAMYFCASRQDRGHGEAFFGQGTRLTVV.

V usage is TRBV6-5 and J usage is TRBJ1-6; a weak D match, TRBD1 (5 bases). The V and J ends lost 10 bases and 9 bases respectively, with 16 bases between them. The CDR3 contains 13 residues. Germline V gene sequence: CDR1 MNHEY, CDR2 SVGAGI. In DNA, the CDR3 is TGTGCCACCAAGGGGAGTACCGGTTCACCCCTCCACTTT. Amino acids: CATKGSTGSPLHF.

The gene calls are TRBV7-9 and TRBJ2-6; D call uncertain. Deletions cut 6 bases from V and 2 bases from J, with 5 bases between. From germline, CDR1 is SEHNR and CDR2 FQNEAQ (reference sequence). The CDR3 runs 13 residues. CDR3 in amino acids: CASSSTGANVLTF. For the CDR3, the DNA is TGTGCCAGCAGTTCAACTGGGGCCAACGTCCTGACTTTC.

This sequence joins TRBV19 and TRBJ1-5; 7 bases align to TRBD1. CDR1 and CDR2 from the germline V gene are LNHDA and SQIVND (reference sequence). The trim removed 5 bases at V and 3 bases at J, leaving 10 bases unmatched. CDR3 length equals 16 residues. In DNA form, the CDR3 reads TGTGCCAGTAGTCTCGACCGGGACAGAGACAATCAGCCCCAGCATTTT. It specifies CASSLDRDRDNQPQHF.